The 11 T cell receptor beta chains given below trace back to one sample, sequenced in a study of cytomegalovirus exposure and HLA in healthy donors. PCR involved 60 Vbeta and 13 Jbeta primers. Only in-frame clones appear in the TCRdb table, and some are missing; sequencing was by immunoSEQ multiplex PCR. The sample records about 160,000 clones, approximately 76% being singletons. Source material: PBMCs. These receptors were taken from a female donor in good health and CMV-seronegative.

The chain employs TRBV30 and TRBJ1-2, with D maybe TRBD1 (5 bases). V was trimmed by 3 bases and J by 8 bases, leaving 13 bases between them. Per the germline V gene, CDR1 is GTSNPN and CDR2 is SVGIG (reference sequence). The CDR3 is 12 amino acids. CDR3 region: CAWRFQGGGYTF. DNA for the CDR3: TGTGCCTGGAGGTTCCAGGGAGGGGGCTACACCTTC. The full variable domain, completed using reference TRBV30 and TRBJ1-2, is SQTIHQWPATLVQPVGSPLSLECTVEGTSNPNLYWYRQAAGRGLQLLFYSVGIGQISSEVPQNLSASRPQDRQFILSSKKLLLSDSGFYLCAWRFQGGGYTFGSGTRLTVV.

J is TRBJ2-3 and V is TRBV11-2; D is unclear. Trimming shortened V by 3 bases and J by 9 bases, and 10 bases separated the two germline ends. CDR1 and CDR2 from the germline V gene are SGHAT and FQNNGV. This CDR3 spans 12 amino acids. CDR3 in DNA: TGTGCCAGCAGCTTCGACTCTCGAACGCAGTATTTT. Its protein product is CASSFDSRTQYF.

The chain uses TRBV5-6 and TRBJ1-3, with D maybe TRBD1 (5 bases). Germline V gene lookup returns CDR1 SGHDT and CDR2 YYEEEE. This CDR3 is 16 amino acids long. V was shortened by 1 base and J by 1 base, with 12 bases between the two germline ends. The CDR3 here is CASSLSTGGSGNTIYF. CDR3 DNA sequence: TGTGCCAGCAGCTTGTCTACGGGGGGTTCTGGAAACACCATATATTTT.

This clone has just one count. The J gene is TRBJ2-5, the V gene TRBV2, with D perhaps TRBD2 (6 bases). The J call could be wrong; TRBJ2-7 is a better fit for the DNA end. Germline CDR1 and CDR2: SNHLY and FYNNEI. The CDR3 runs 16 residues. This chain's CDR3 is CASRPGAAGASNEQYF. For the CDR3, the DNA is TGTGCCAGCAGACCGGGAGCGGCCGGGGCGTCCAACGAGCAGTACTTC.

The DNA for the CDR3 is TGTGCCAGCACCTTTAGCCGGACAGGGGGCACTGAAGCTTTCTTT. This codes for CASTFSRTGGTEAFF. The rearrangement joins TRBV6-5 to TRBJ1-1; 10 nucleotides align to TRBD1. CDR1 and CDR2 from the germline V gene are MNHEY and SVGAGI. V gave up 7 bases and J gave up 4 bases; unmatched junction bases: 9. The CDR3 loop spans 15 amino acids.

CDR3 bases: TGTGCCTGGAGTCAGACTACCTCAACCCTCAATGAGCAGTTCTTC. Its protein product is CAWSQTTSTLNEQFF. The J gene is TRBJ2-1, the V gene TRBV30; possibly TRBD2 for D (5 bases). V was shortened by 2 bases and J by 6 bases, with 17 bases between the two germline ends. Germline values: CDR1 GTSNPN, CDR2 SVGIG (reference sequence). This CDR3 has 15 residues.

The genes are TRBV9 and TRBJ2-3; D unresolved. Germline V lookup: CDR1 SGDLS, CDR2 YYNGEE. The CDR3 runs to 15 residues. V lost 2 bases and J lost 0, with 10 bases in between. The CDR3 region is CASSVWSASTDTQYF. CDR3 nucleotides: TGTGCCAGCAGCGTCTGGAGCGCTAGCACAGATACGCAGTATTTT.

V and J are TRBV6-1 and TRBJ2-7; TRBD1 agrees at 7 bases. The J call is in doubt because the DNA end fits TRBJ2-1 better. The CDR3 spans 15 residues. Germline lookup yields CDR1 MNHNS and CDR2 SASEGT. The CDR3 loop reads CASSGRQGSYNEQFF. The CDR3 nucleotides are TGTGCCAGCAGTGGCCGACAGGGATCCTACAATGAGCAGTTCTTC.

The rearrangement joins TRBV6-5 to TRBJ1-2, with D tentatively TRBD1 (6 bases). Germline assignment: CDR1 MNHEY and CDR2 SVGAGI. The CDR3 is made up of 14 amino acids. V shed 5 bases and J shed 4 bases, with 14 bases lying between them. In DNA, the CDR3 is TGTGCCAGCAGTGATGGGGGGGCGGGCTATGGCTACACCTTC. Translated: CASSDGGAGYGYTF.

This clone appeared a few times. The V gene is TRBV4-1, the J gene TRBJ2-3; TRBD2 is a possible D gene (5 bases). V shed 2 bases and J shed 6 bases, with 12 bases lying between them. CDR3 length: 14 residues. CDR1 and CDR2 (germline): MGHRA, YSYEKL. CDR3 amino acids: CASSQYGAADTQYF. CDR3 DNA: TGCGCCAGCAGCCAATACGGAGCGGCGGATACGCAGTATTTT.

The chain joins TRBV25-1 to TRBJ2-5, with 8 nucleotides matching TRBD2. From germline, CDR1 is MGHDK and CDR2 SYGVNS. J gave up 4 bases and V 5 bases, and 6 bases lay outside the gene matches. The CDR3 is 14 residues long. The CDR3 loop reads CASSLGTSAETQYF. Here the CDR3 DNA reads TGTGCCAGCAGTCTCGGGACTAGTGCAGAGACCCAGTACTTC.